This entry is about one T cell receptor beta chain. The sample is drawn from a study of blood T cell repertoires in COVID-19. For the study at large: Samples of COVID-19 (acute and convalescent) were obtained from the United States, Italy and Spain. T cells, B-cell-depleted T cells, or PBMCs provided the cDNA or gDNA that served as material.

Seattle researchers signed up patients amid active infection and tracked them longitudinally. In the authors' workflow: Reference gene primer amplification gave nucleated cell count estimates. Method: immunoSEQ multiplex PCR; TCRdb's copy keeps in-frame clones and lacks some. V and J calls and clone size are as listed in that table; D and trimming were resolved from the DNA. The data contain about 400,000 clones, 70% to 90% of them singletons. The V segment lost 4 bases and the J segment 5 bases; nucleotides outside the gene matches: 9. Germline CDR1 SGHTA, CDR2 FQGTGA. The CDR3 spans 15 residues. The gene calls are TRBV7-3 and TRBJ1-1; 8 nucleotides line up with TRBD1. Source material: peripheral blood. The source is an older woman with COVID-19, enrolled during active disease. For the CDR3, the DNA is TGTGCCAGCAGCTATTCGGACAGGGCTGGTACTGAAGCTTTCTTT. Translation: CASSYSDRAGTEAFF.